Reported below is one T cell receptor (beta chain). The data were obtained in a study of cytomegalovirus exposure and HLA in healthy donors. The CDR3 has 12 residues. Germline V gives CDR1 MNHEY, CDR2 SVGAGI. V was pared by 5 bases and J by 5 bases, with 9 bases between. This PCR relied on a set of 60 Vbeta primers and 13 Jbeta primers. TCRdb keeps only in-frame clones here, not all; method: immunoSEQ multiplex PCR. This table lists approximately 52,000 clones. Sequenced sample: PBMCs. The chain recombines TRBV6-5 with TRBJ1-2; D is unresolved. The clonotype was recovered from a man aged 50 to 59 in good health and CMV-seropositive. The CDR3 DNA reads as TGTGCCAGCAGTCGGGGTGGGTATGGCTACACCTTC. It translates to CASSRGGYGYTF.